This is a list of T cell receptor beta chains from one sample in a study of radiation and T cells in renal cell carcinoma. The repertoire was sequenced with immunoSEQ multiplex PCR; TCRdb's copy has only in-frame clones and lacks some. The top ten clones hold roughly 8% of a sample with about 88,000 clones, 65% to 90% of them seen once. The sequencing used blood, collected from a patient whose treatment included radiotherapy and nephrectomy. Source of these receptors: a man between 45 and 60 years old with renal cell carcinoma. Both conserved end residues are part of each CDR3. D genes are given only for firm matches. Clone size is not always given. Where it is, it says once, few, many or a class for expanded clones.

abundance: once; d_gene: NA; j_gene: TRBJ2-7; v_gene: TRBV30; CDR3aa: CAWSGGHKIEQYF; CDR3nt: TGTGCCTGGAGTGGGGGACATAAAATCGAGCAGTACTTC
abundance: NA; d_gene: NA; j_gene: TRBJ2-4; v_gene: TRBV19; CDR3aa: CASSTPPGPGGQYF; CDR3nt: TGTGCCAGTAGTACACCTCCGGGCCCCGGGGGTCAGTACTTC
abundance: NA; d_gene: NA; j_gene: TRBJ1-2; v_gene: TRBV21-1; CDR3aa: CASSKAPGTVYGYTF; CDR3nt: TGTGCCAGCAGCAAAGCGCCCGGGACAGTCTATGGCTACACCTTC
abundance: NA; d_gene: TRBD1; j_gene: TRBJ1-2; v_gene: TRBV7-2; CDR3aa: CASSSTGWSGGYTF; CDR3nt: TGTGCCAGCAGCTCGACAGGGTGGTCTGGAGGCTACACCTTC
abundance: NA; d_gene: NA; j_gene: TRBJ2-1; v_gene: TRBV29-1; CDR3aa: CSVVVSGSYNEQFF; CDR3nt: TGCAGCGTTGTGGTTAGCGGATCCTACAATGAGCAGTTCTTC
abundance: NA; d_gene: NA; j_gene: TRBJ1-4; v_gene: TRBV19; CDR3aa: CASTPDGVRLFF; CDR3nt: TGTGCCAGTACCCCTGACGGGGTCCGACTGTTTTTT
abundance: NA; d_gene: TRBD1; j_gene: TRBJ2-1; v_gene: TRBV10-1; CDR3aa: CASGRTGSNEQFF; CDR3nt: TGCGCCAGCGGCCGGACAGGGAGTAATGAGCAGTTCTTC
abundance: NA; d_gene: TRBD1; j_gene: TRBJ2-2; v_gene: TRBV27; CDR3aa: CASSQLTGVTHANTGELFF; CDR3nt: TGTGCCAGCAGTCAGCTGACAGGGGTCACTCATGCGAACACCGGGGAGCTGTTTTTT
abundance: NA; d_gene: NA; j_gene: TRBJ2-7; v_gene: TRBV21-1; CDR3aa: CASSRKGGGPYEQYF; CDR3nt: TGTGCCAGCAGCAGAAAAGGCGGGGGGCCCTACGAGCAGTACTTC
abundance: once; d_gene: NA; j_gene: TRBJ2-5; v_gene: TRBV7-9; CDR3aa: CASSFSEIQETQYF; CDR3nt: TGTGCCAGCAGCTTTTCGGAGATCCAAGAGACCCAGTACTTC
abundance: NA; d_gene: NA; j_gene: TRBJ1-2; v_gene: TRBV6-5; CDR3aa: CASSYSPSGEGGYTF; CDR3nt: TGTGCCAGCAGTTACTCGCCGTCCGGGGAGGGGGGCTACACCTTC
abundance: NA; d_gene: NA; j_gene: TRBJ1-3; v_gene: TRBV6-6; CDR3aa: CASSYSGRSSGNTIYF; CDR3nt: TGTGCCAGCAGTTACTCGGGCAGGAGCTCTGGAAACACCATATATTTT
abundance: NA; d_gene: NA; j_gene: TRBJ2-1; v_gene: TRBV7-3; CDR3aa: CASSLTANNEQFF; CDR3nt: TGTGCCAGCAGCTTAACAGCTAACAATGAGCAGTTCTTC
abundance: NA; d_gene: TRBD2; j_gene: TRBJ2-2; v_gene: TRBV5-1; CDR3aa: CASTLALAGGPTGELFF; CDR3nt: TGCGCCAGCACCCTAGCGTTAGCGGGAGGGCCCACCGGGGAGCTGTTTTTT
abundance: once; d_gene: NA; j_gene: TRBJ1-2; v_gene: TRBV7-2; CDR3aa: CASSQARGDYGYTF; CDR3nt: TGTGCCAGCAGCCAAGCCAGGGGAGACTATGGCTACACCTTC
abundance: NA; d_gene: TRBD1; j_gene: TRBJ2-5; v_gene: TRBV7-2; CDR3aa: CASSSNRGQETQYF; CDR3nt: TGTGCCAGCAGCTCCAACAGGGGTCAAGAGACCCAGTACTTC